The rows below give T cell receptor beta chains drawn from one sample of a study of control samples from healthy donors and cancer patients. Some clones are missing from TCRdb's copy, which holds only in-frame ones; the method was immunoSEQ multiplex PCR. The sample lists some 130,000 clones; roughly 91% were seen once. Sequenced: PBMCs. These receptors came from a man aged 45-60 years with head and neck cancer. The CDR3 runs from the conserved cysteine through the conserved F or W. The D gene is left open where the match is weak. Clone size is shown for a subset of rows, as once, few, many or a class of expanded clone.

TRBJ2-5 | . | TRBV11-2 | . | TGTGCAGGGGGGCATGGGGAGACCCAGTACTTC | CAGGHGETQYF
TRBJ2-7 | once | TRBV18 | TRBD1 | TGTGCCAGCTCAACGGACAGGGGAGGCTCCTACGAGCAGTACTTC | CASSTDRGGSYEQYF
TRBJ1-5 | . | TRBV2 | TRBD1 | TGTGCCAGCAGTGAACAGGGGGCATGGCAGCCCCAGCATTTT | CASSEQGAWQPQHF
TRBJ1-2 | . | TRBV6-5 | . | TGTGCCAGCACCCTGGGGGGGGGCCGCGGCTATGGCTACACCTTC | CASTLGGGRGYGYTF
TRBJ2-7 | . | TRBV28 | TRBD2 | TGTGCCAGCAGTTTGCGGGGGTACTACGAGCAGTACTTC | CASSLRGYYEQYF
TRBJ2-1 | . | TRBV12-3/TRBV12-4 | . | TGTGCCAGCAGACCCCCCGGGGATGAGCAGTTCTTC | CASRPPGDEQFF
TRBJ1-1 | . | TRBV18 | TRBD1 | TGTGCCAGCTCGCCACAGGGGCCTCGGATCGAAGCTTTCTTT | CASSPQGPRIEAFF
TRBJ1-5 | . | TRBV12-3/TRBV12-4 | . | TGTGCCAGCAGTGAGACAGGAGATCAGCCCCAGCATTTT | CASSETGDQPQHF
TRBJ1-3 | few | TRBV20-1 | . | TGCAGTGCGAGTCTTGGGGGAGCTGGAAACACCATATATTTT | CSASLGGAGNTIYF
TRBJ1-2 | . | TRBV9 | . | TGTGCCAGCAGCGTAGGTGTGGCTCCCCGAGGTAACTACACCTTC | CASSVGVAPRGNYTF
TRBJ2-7 | . | TRBV5-1 | TRBD1 | TGCGCCAGCAGCTTGGTCCCCGGGACAGCCTACGAGCAGTACTTC | CASSLVPGTAYEQYF
TRBJ1-1 | once | TRBV6-6 | . | TGTGCCAGCAGTTATTCTATGGGGGCGCGGGGCACTGAAGCTTTCTTT | CASSYSMGARGTEAFF
TRBJ1-4 | . | TRBV5-4 | . | TGTGCCAGCAGCTTGGGGGGGAGGAATGAAAAACTGTTTTTT | CASSLGGRNEKLFF
TRBJ2-3 | . | TRBV5-8 | . | TGTGCCAGCCTCGCCGACCCAAACACAGATACGCAGTATTTT | CASLADPNTDTQYF
TRBJ1-2 | . | TRBV2 | TRBD1 | TGTGCCAGCAGTGACTACAGGGGTCATGGCTACACCTTC | CASSDYRGHGYTF
TRBJ1-2 | . | TRBV6-2/TRBV6-3 | . | TGTGCCAGCAGTTACAGGGGTGAAGACTATGGCTACACCTTC | CASSYRGEDYGYTF
TRBJ2-7 | . | TRBV12-3/TRBV12-4 | . | TGTGCCAGCAGTTTCGGCGGTACCTACGAGCAGTACTTC | CASSFGGTYEQYF
TRBJ2-4 | . | TRBV24-1 | . | TGTGCCACCTCGGAGGGGGGAATTAAAAACATTCAGTACTTC | CATSEGGIKNIQYF
TRBJ2-5 | once | TRBV11-2 | TRBD2 | TGTGCCAGCAGCCTTCGGACTAGCGGGAGGGAGACCCAGTACTTC | CASSLRTSGRETQYF
TRBJ2-2 | . | TRBV9 | . | TGTGCCAGCAGCGCCGCGTTAGGGAGAAACACCGGGGAGCTGTTTTTT | CASSAALGRNTGELFF
TRBJ1-1 | . | TRBV28 | TRBD1 | TGTGCCAGCAGTCTGACAGGGGGCGAGAACACTGAAGCTTTCTTT | CASSLTGGENTEAFF
TRBJ1-2 | . | TRBV27 | TRBD1 | TGTGCCAGCAGGCTTGCCGGGACAGGGGTAGGTGGCTACACCTTC | CASRLAGTGVGGYTF
TRBJ2-1 | . | TRBV5-1 | . | TGCGCCAGCAGCTCCTCTGGGGTTGAGCAGTTCTTC | CASSSSGVEQFF
TRBJ1-5 | . | TRBV7-9 | . | TGTGCCAGCAGCTTAACCGGGGCCAATCAGCCCCAGCATTTT | CASSLTGANQPQHF
TRBJ2-3 | . | TRBV6-2/TRBV6-3 | . | TGTGCCAGCAGTTACTCGAGGCAGGGCACGGATACGCAGTATTTT | CASSYSRQGTDTQYF
TRBJ1-2 | . | TRBV6-5 | . | TGTGCCAGCAGTCCATCATTAGGGCAGGGTAATGGCTACACCTTC | CASSPSLGQGNGYTF
TRBJ2-2 | . | TRBV6-6 | . | TGTGCCAGCACCCCAGGAAACACCGGGGAGCTGTTTTTT | CASTPGNTGELFF
TRBJ2-3 | . | TRBV6-5 | . | TGTGCCAGCAGGGGGCCTAGCACAGATACGCAGTATTTT | CASRGPSTDTQYF
TRBJ2-7 | . | TRBV7-9 | . | TGTGCCAGCAGCTTACAGTACGAGCAGTACTTC | CASSLQYEQYF
TRBJ2-2 | . | TRBV5-6 | TRBD2 | TGTGCCAGCAGCTTTAGCGGGGTTTTGTCCGGGGAGCTGTTTTTT | CASSFSGVLSGELFF